One T cell receptor (beta chain) is described in this entry. This entry belongs to a study of blood T cell repertoires in COVID-19. Overall study context: Samples taken during acute and convalescent COVID-19 were collected in the United States, Italy and Spain. In each case, the material was cDNA or gDNA derived from T cells, B-cell-depleted T cells, or PBMCs.

Participants were aged roughly 18 to 90 years, lived in 20 to 30 US areas, and enrolled virtually. Participants had their cohort set by participant-reported clinical history. The repertoire was sequenced with immunoSEQ multiplex PCR; TCRdb's copy has only in-frame clones and lacks some. The repertoire includes 200,000 or so clones, around 83% of them detected once, and roughly 1.3% sits in the top ten. With 2 bases removed from V and 8 bases from J, the gap between germline ends came to 12 bases. The CDR3 has 13 residues. Germline loops: CDR1 MNHEY, CDR2 SVGAGI. This TCR derives from a woman aged 35 to 49 with acute COVID-19. The V gene is TRBV6-5, the J gene TRBJ1-2; weak D call: TRBD1 (6 bases). Sequencing was performed on PBMCs or T cells enriched from blood (not recorded which). This chain's CDR3 is CASSYEGGSGYTF. DNA of the CDR3: TGTGCCAGCAGTTACGAAGGGGGTTCAGGCTACACCTTC.